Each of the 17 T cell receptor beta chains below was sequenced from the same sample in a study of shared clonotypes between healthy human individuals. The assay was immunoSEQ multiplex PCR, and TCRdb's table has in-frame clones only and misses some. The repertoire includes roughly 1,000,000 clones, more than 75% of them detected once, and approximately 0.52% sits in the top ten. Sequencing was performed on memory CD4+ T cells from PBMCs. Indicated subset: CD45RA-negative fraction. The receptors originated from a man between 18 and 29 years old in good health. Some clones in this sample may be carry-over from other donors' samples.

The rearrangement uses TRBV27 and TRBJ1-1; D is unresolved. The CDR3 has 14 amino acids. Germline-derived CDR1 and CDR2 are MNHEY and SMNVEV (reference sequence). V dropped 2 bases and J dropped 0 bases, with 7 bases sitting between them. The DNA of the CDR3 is TGTGCCAGCAGTTTAGAGGCCCTGAACACTGAAGCTTTCTTT. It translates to CASSLEALNTEAFF.

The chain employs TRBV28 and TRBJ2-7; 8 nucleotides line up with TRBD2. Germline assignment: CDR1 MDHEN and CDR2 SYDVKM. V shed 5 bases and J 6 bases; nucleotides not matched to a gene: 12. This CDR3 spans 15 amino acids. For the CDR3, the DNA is TGTGCCAGCAGTCCTCCCGCGGGGGGCCGGGGCGAGCAGTACTTC. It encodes CASSPPAGGRGEQYF. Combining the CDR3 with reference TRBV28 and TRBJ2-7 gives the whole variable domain DVKVTQSSRYLVKRTGEKVFLECVQDMDHENMFWYRQDPGLGLRLIYFSYDVKMKEKGDIPEGYSVSREKKERFSLILESASTNQTSMYLCASSPPAGGRGEQYFGPGTRLTVT.

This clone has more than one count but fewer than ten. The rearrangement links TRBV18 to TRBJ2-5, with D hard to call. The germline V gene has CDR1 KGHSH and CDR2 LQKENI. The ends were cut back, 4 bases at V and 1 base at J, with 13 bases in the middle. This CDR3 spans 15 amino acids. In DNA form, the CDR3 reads TGTGCCAGCTCACGTACAGCCAACAGCCAAGAGACCCAGTACTTC. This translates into CASSRTANSQETQYF.

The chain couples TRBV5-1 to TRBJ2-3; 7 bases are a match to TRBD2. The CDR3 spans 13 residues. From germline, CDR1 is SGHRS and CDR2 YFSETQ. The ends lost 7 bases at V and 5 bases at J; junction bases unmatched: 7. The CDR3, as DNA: TGCGCCAGCGGGGATACGGGAGGAGATACGCAGTATTTT. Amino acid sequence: CASGDTGGDTQYF.

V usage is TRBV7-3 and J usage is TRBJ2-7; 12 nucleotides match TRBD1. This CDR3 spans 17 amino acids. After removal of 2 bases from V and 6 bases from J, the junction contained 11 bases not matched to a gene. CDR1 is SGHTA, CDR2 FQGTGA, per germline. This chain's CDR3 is CASSLGLLGQGAFEQYF. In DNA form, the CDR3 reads TGTGCCAGCAGCTTAGGTTTGTTGGGACAGGGGGCCTTCGAGCAGTACTTC.

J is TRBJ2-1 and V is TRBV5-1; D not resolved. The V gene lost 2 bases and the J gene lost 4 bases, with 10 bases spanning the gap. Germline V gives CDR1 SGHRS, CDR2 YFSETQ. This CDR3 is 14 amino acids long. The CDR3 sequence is CASSFGYPYNEQFF. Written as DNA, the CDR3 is TGCGCCAGCAGCTTCGGCTACCCATACAATGAGCAGTTCTTC.

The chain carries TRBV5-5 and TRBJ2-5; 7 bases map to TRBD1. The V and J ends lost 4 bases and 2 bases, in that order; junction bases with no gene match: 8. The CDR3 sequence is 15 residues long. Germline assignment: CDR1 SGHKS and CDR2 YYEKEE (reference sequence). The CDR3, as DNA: TGTGCCAGCAGCCGACACGGGACAGCTCAAGAGACCCAGTACTTC. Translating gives CASSRHGTAQETQYF. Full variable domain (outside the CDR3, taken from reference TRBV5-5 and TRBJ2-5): DAGVTQSPTHLIKTRGQQVTLRCSPISGHKSVSWYQQVLGQGPQFIFQYYEKEERGRGNFPDRFSARQFPNYSSELNVNALLLGDSALYLCASSRHGTAQETQYFGPGTRLLVL.

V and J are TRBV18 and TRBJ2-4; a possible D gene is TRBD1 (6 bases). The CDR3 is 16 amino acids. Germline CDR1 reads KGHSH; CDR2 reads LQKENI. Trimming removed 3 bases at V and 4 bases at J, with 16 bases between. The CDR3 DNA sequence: TGTGCCAGCTCACCCGACAGGATAGCATGGAAAAACATTCAGTACTTC. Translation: CASSPDRIAWKNIQYF.

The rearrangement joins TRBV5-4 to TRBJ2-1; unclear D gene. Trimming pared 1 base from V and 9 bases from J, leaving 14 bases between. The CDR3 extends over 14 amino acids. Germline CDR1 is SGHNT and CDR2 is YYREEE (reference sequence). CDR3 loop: CASSLFSLGGEQFF. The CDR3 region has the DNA TGTGCCAGCAGCTTGTTCTCGTTAGGCGGTGAGCAGTTCTTC.

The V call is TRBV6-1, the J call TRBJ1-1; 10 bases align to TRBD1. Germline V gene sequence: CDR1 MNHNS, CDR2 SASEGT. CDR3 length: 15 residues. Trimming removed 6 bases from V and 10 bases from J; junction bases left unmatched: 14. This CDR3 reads CASSDPGQGVPLAFF. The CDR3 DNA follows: TGTGCCAGCAGCGATCCAGGACAGGGGGTTCCTTTAGCTTTCTTT.

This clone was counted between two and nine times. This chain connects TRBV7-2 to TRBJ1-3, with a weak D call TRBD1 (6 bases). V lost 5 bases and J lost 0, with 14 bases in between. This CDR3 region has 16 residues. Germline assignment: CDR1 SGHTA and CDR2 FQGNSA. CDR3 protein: CASSRNRVTSGNTIYF. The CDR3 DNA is TGTGCCAGCAGCCGCAACAGGGTAACCTCTGGAAACACCATATATTTT.

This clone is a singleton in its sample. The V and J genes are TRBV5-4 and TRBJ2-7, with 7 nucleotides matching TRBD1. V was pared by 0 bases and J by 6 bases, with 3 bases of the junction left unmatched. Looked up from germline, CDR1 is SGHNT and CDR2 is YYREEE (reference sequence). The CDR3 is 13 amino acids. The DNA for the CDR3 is TGTGCCAGCAGCTTGGGGGACAGCCGCGAGCAGTACTTC. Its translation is CASSLGDSREQYF.

The CDR3: CASSLTRRSSYEQYF. The CDR3 DNA sequence: TGCGCCAGCAGCTTAACTAGGCGGAGCTCCTACGAGCAGTACTTC. The chain recombines TRBV4-3 with TRBJ2-7; maybe TRBD2 (5 bases). In germline, CDR1 is LGHNA, CDR2 YSLEER. V lost 5 bases and J 0 bases, leaving 14 bases between the germline ends. The CDR3 sequence is 15 residues long.

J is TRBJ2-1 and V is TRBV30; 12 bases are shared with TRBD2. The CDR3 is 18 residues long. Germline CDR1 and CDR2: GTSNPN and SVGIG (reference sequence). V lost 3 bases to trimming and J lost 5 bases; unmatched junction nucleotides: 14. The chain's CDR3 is CAWRGLAGHMGFHNEQFF. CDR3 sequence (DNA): TGTGCCTGGAGGGGACTAGCGGGCCACATGGGGTTCCACAATGAGCAGTTCTTC. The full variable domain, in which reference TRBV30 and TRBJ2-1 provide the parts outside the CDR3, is SQTIHQWPATLVQPVGSPLSLECTVEGTSNPNLYWYRQAAGRGLQLLFYSVGIGQISSEVPQNLSASRPQDRQFILSSKKLLLSDSGFYLCAWRGLAGHMGFHNEQFFGPGTRLTVL.

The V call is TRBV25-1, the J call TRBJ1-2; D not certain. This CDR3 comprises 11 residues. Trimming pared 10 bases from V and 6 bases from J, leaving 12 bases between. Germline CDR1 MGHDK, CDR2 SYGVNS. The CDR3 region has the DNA TGTGCCACCACAAACGGGAATGGCTACACCTTC. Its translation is CATTNGNGYTF.

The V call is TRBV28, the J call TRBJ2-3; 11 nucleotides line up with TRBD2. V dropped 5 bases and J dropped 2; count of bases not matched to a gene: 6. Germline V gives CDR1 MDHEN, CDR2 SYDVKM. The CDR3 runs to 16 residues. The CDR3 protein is CASSPGTSGVTDTQYF. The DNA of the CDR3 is TGTGCCAGCAGTCCCGGGACTAGCGGAGTCACAGATACGCAGTATTTT.

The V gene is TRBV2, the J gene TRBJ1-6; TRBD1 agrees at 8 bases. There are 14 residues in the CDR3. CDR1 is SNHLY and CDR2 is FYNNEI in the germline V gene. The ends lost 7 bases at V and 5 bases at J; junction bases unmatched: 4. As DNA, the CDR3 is TGTGCCAGCACCCGGACAGGGAATAATTCACCCCTCCACTTT. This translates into CASTRTGNNSPLHF.